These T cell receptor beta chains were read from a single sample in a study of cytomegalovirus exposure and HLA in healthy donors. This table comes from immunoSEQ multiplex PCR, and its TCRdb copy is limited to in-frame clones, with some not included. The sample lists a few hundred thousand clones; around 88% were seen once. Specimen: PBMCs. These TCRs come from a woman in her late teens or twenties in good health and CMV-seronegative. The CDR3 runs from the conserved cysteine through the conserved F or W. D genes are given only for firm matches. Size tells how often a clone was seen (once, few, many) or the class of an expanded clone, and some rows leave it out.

TGTGCCAGCAGTGAAGCGACGGGGATCCAGCCCCAGCATTTT,CASSEATGIQPQHF,TRBJ1-5,TRBV2,-,-
TGTGCCAGCTCAGCGGCTAGCGGGAGTTCTTACGAGCAGTACTTC,CASSAASGSSYEQYF,TRBJ2-7,TRBV6-5,TRBD2,-
TGTGCCAGCAGCCAAGCCAGGGGGCGGAACACTGAAGCTTTCTTT,CASSQARGRNTEAFF,TRBJ1-1,TRBV4-2,TRBD1,-
TGTGCCAGCAGTTTTCAGCGGGGGCTATGGGGCTACACCTTC,CASSFQRGLWGYTF,TRBJ1-2,TRBV28,-,-
TGTGCCAGCTCACTCCAGGGACTAGCGGGGAGATCGGACCCGACCGGGGAGCTGTTTTTT,CASSLQGLAGRSDPTGELFF,TRBJ2-2,TRBV2,TRBD2,once
TGTGCCAGTAGAGACAGGGGCCCTGAGGCCAACGTCCTGACTTTC,CASRDRGPEANVLTF,TRBJ2-6,TRBV19,TRBD1,-
TGTGCCAGCAGCCTCCACAGGGACGCTGAAGCTTTCTTT,CASSLHRDAEAFF,TRBJ1-1,TRBV7-9,-,-
TGTGCCAGCAGTTACCTCCAAGGGGGCGGTGAGCAGTTCTTC,CASSYLQGGGEQFF,TRBJ2-1,TRBV6-6,TRBD1,-
TGTGCCAGCAGCGTAGGAGGAGGGGTTAATGAAAAACTGTTTTTT,CASSVGGGVNEKLFF,TRBJ1-4,TRBV9,-,-
TGTGCCAGCAGGAAGGAGCAAGGCACAGATACGCAGTATTTT,CASRKEQGTDTQYF,TRBJ2-3,TRBV27,-,-
TGTGCCAGCAGCAAAGGGGGGGACAGCGATAATGAAAAACTGTTTTTT,CASSKGGDSDNEKLFF,TRBJ1-4,TRBV21-1,-,-
TGCGCCAGCAGCCAAGGCTATCCGGTGGTGGGAGGCCCCCAAGAGACCCAGTACTTC,CASSQGYPVVGGPQETQYF,TRBJ2-5,TRBV4-3,-,-
TGTGCCAGCAGTCGTAGAAGAGGGGACAGGGAAGGCTACACCTTC,CASSRRRGDREGYTF,TRBJ1-2,TRBV2,TRBD1,-
TGTGCCAGCAGACAAACCCTTAGCGGGAGGGCAGATACGCAGTATTTT,CASRQTLSGRADTQYF,TRBJ2-3,TRBV5-6,TRBD2,few
TGTGCCAGCAGCGTACTAGCGGGAGGGTACCAAGAGACCCAGTACTTC,CASSVLAGGYQETQYF,TRBJ2-5,TRBV9,TRBD2,-
TGTGCCAGCAGCTTACGGCAAACAGGGGGATATACCTTC,CASSLRQTGGYTF,TRBJ1-2,TRBV7-2,TRBD1,-
TGTGCCAGCAGCTTACCCCTAGCGGGCTTCACCGGGGAGCTGTTTTTT,CASSLPLAGFTGELFF,TRBJ2-2,TRBV11-2,TRBD2,once
TGCGCCAGCAGCCACCTAGGTGTCTCTGGGGCCAACGTCCTGACTTTC,CASSHLGVSGANVLTF,TRBJ2-6,TRBV4-1,-,once
TGTGCCAGCAGAATACAGGGGTCCCCCACAGATACGCAGTATTTT,CASRIQGSPTDTQYF,TRBJ2-3,TRBV27,TRBD1,-
TGTGCCAGCAGCCAACAGGGGGCGGGCTACGAGCAGTACTTC,CASSQQGAGYEQYF,TRBJ2-7,TRBV21-1,-,-
TGTGCCAGTAGTATTGGGACAGGGTCATACATTGGTGGCTACACCTTC,CASSIGTGSYIGGYTF,TRBJ1-2,TRBV19,TRBD1,-
TGTGCCAGCATTCGACTAGCGGGAGCCACCGGGGAGCTGTTTTTT,CASIRLAGATGELFF,TRBJ2-2,TRBV6-1,TRBD2,-
TGTGCCTGGAACCCCAGCGGGAGTAAGGATGAGCAGTTCTTC,CAWNPSGSKDEQFF,TRBJ2-1,TRBV30,TRBD2,-
TGTGCCAGCAGCTTGGGGCTCGGGAGCAATCAGCCCCAGCATTTT,CASSLGLGSNQPQHF,TRBJ1-5,TRBV5-6,-,-
TGTGCCAGCAGCTCTGCCCGGGACACCAACTATGGCTACACCTTC,CASSSARDTNYGYTF,TRBJ1-2,TRBV5-8,-,once
TGTGCCAGCAGTTTTTACGACAAAGCTTTCTTT,CASSFYDKAFF,TRBJ1-1,TRBV28,-,-
TGTGCCAGCAGCTTAAATCCAGGACTAGCGGGAACAGATACGCAGTATTTT,CASSLNPGLAGTDTQYF,TRBJ2-3,TRBV7-3,TRBD2,-
TGTGCCAGCGTGGGCAGGGATATGAACTATGGCTACACCTTC,CASVGRDMNYGYTF,TRBJ1-2,TRBV28,-,-
TGCGCCAGCAGCGAGTGGAGCGGAGCGGTCTACAATGAGCAGTTCTTC,CASSEWSGAVYNEQFF,TRBJ2-1,TRBV5-1,-,-
TGTGCCAGCAGCGTAGAGCTAGCGGGAGGGGGAGTCACAGATACGCAGTATTTT,CASSVELAGGGVTDTQYF,TRBJ2-3,TRBV9,TRBD2,-
TGTGCCAGCAGCTTAGAGGGGGCTGGATCTCGGACAGATACGCAGTATTTT,CASSLEGAGSRTDTQYF,TRBJ2-3,TRBV11-2,-,-
TGCGCCAGCAGTATAAAACTAGCGGGTACCATGGAGCAGTTCTTC,CASSIKLAGTMEQFF,TRBJ2-1,TRBV5-1,TRBD2,-
TGTGCCAGCAGTGGGAAGAGGGGGGCGGGAGCCTACAATGAGCAGTTCTTC,CASSGKRGAGAYNEQFF,TRBJ2-1,TRBV2,-,-
TGTGCCAGCAGCCTCTCTTCCACTAGCGGCCGAGGGGCAGATACGCAGTATTTT,CASSLSSTSGRGADTQYF,TRBJ2-3,TRBV4-2,TRBD2,-
TGTGCCAGCAGCCCGAGACAGGGGCGTATTAAGAATGGCTACACCTTC,CASSPRQGRIKNGYTF,TRBJ1-2,TRBV7-9,TRBD1,-
TGCGCCAGCAGCTTGGTAGGGACAGGGGGCACTGAAGCTTTCTTT,CASSLVGTGGTEAFF,TRBJ1-1,TRBV5-1,TRBD1,-
TGTGCCAGCAGTTTATCGGCGGGAGGATCCCAAGAGACCCAGTACTTC,CASSLSAGGSQETQYF,TRBJ2-5,TRBV27,TRBD2,-
TGCGCCAGCAGCCAAGTTCCTGGCAGCTCCTACGAGCAGTACTTC,CASSQVPGSSYEQYF,TRBJ2-7,TRBV4-1,-,-
TGTGCCAGCAGTTTATCCGTCTATGACTATGGCTACACCTTC,CASSLSVYDYGYTF,TRBJ1-2,TRBV27,-,-
TGCGCCAGCACGATGGGAGGGAGCACTGAAGCTTTCTTT,CASTMGGSTEAFF,TRBJ1-1,TRBV5-1,-,-
TGTGCCAGCAGCTTCGGGACAGGAATGAACACTGAAGCTTTCTTT,CASSFGTGMNTEAFF,TRBJ1-1,TRBV5-6,TRBD1,-
TGTGCCACCAGCAGAGTAGGGACTAGCGTCGCGAACACCGGGGAGCTGTTTTTT,CATSRVGTSVANTGELFF,TRBJ2-2,TRBV15,TRBD2,-
TGTGCCGGGGGAGGGAAGGGCCTCCCTGGGGCTTTCTTT,CAGGGKGLPGAFF,TRBJ1-1,TRBV30,-,-